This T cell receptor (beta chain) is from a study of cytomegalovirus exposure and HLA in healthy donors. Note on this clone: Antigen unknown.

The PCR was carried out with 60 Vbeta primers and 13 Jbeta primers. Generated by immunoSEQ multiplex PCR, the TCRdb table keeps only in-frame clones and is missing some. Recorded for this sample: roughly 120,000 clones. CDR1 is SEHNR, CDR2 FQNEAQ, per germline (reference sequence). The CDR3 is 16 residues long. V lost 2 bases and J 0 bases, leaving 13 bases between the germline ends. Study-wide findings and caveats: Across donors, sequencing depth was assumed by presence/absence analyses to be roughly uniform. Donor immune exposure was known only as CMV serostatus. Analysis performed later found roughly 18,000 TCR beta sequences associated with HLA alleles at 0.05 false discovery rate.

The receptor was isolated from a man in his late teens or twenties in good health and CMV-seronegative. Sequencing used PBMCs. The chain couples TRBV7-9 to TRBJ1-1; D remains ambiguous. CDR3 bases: TGTGCCAGCAGCTTAATCGGGGAAGGGATGAACACTGAAGCTTTCTTT. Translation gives CASSLIGEGMNTEAFF.